This TCR beta chain was documented in a study of shared clonotypes between healthy human individuals. Running of the assay took place at deep level. Method: immunoSEQ multiplex PCR; TCRdb's copy keeps in-frame clones and lacks some. Among over a million clones, roughly 70% were seen once, and the ten largest hold about 1.5%. Trimming took off 0 bases at V and 2 bases at J, with 8 bases between the two ends. The CDR3 sequence is 15 residues long. Germline assignment: CDR1 SGDLS and CDR2 YYNGEE. This clone was observed a single time. The antigen remains undetermined. Every donor was a Caucasian adult from Nashville, Tennessee. Whole-study findings and limits: Around 4.7% of naive CD4 clonotypes were shared across a handful of donors.

The clonotype comes from a man younger than 35 in good health. The chain is built from TRBV9 and TRBJ2-2; D gene unclear. Sequenced sample: memory CD4+ T cells sorted from blood. Subset noted: CD45RA-negative fraction. CDR3 nucleotide sequence: TGTGCCAGCAGCGTAGCGACGGTAAACACCGGGGAGCTGTTTTTT. It specifies CASSVATVNTGELFF.